The 5 T cell receptor beta chains given below trace back to one sample, sequenced in a study of CD8 T cells in ankylosing spondylitis. General observations from the study: Characteristic, it appeared, of ankylosing spondylitis blood was a TCR beta motif of roughly eight highly homologous variants.

One entry per CDR3 protein results from TCRdb running MiXCR on the 5' RACE reads. The repertoire includes approximately 540,000 distinct CDR3 sequences, more than 9.5% of them detected once, and around 7% sits in the top ten. Their cognate antigens are unknown. Specimen: blood, either unsorted or a sorted T cell fraction (not recorded which). The receptors come from a male donor with ankylosing spondylitis.

This clonotype occurred a few times. The chain employs TRBV5-1 and TRBJ1-1, with a possible D match to TRBD1 (5 bases). Deletions cut 2 bases from V and 4 bases from J, with 9 bases between. Per germline, CDR1 SGHRS and CDR2 YFSETQ. The CDR3 loop spans 13 amino acids. This CDR3 is CASSFKTATEAFF. The CDR3 nucleotides are TGCGCCAGCAGCTTTAAGACAGCCACTGAAGCTTTCTTT.

This sequence joins TRBV10-3 and TRBJ2-2; possibly TRBD2 for D (5 bases). The germline CDR1 and CDR2 sequences are ENHRY and SYGVKD. The CDR3 loop spans 14 amino acids. V dropped 10 bases and J dropped 1 base, with 13 bases sitting between them. The CDR3 DNA is TGTGCCACTTTACCTCGGGAGAACACCGGGGAGCTGTTTTTT. Amino acid sequence: CATLPRENTGELFF.

J is TRBJ2-7 and V is TRBV20-1; D assignment may be TRBD1 or TRBD2 (5 bases each). This CDR3 spans 15 amino acids. Germline V CDR1 and CDR2: DFQATT, SNEGSKA (reference sequence). With 3 bases removed from V and 7 bases from J, the gap between germline ends came to 22 bases. DNA for the CDR3: TGCAGTGCTAGGGTGCTCAGGGCTCAGCCGGGAGAGCAGTACGTC. This codes for CSARVLRAQPGEQYV.

The chain has TRBV2 and TRBJ2-7; a possible D gene is TRBD2 (5 bases). V was cut by 8 bases and J by 5 bases, with 16 bases left in between. CDR3 size: 13 residues. The germline gives CDR1 SNHLY, CDR2 FYNNEI. The CDR3 nucleotides read TGTGCCAGCCGTACACCGGCCGGGGACGAGCAGTACTTC. Protein product: CASRTPAGDEQYF.

This chain connects TRBV12-3 or TRBV12-4 to TRBJ1-1; no clear D gene. This CDR3 comprises 13 residues. Trimming took 3 bases from V and 1 from J, leaving 6 bases between them. The CDR3 region is CASSFLTNTEAFF. CDR3 sequence (DNA): TGTGCCAGCAGTTTCCTGACGAACACTGAAGCTTTCTTT.